The clone carrying this T cell receptor (beta chain) was counted between two and nine times. Its target is not known. Unique molecular identifiers had been added to the TCR beta cDNA libraries. TCRdb reprocessed the PCR reads with MiXCR, giving one entry per CDR3 protein. The sample contains some 500,000 distinct CDR3 sequences, roughly 45% of which appear only once. The CDR3 contains 13 residues. V was trimmed by 6 bases and J by 7 bases, leaving 17 bases between them. Germline V gene sequence: CDR1 SGHRS, CDR2 YFSETQ. This record belongs to a study of post-analysis software for immune sequencing data. General study results and limits: Compared with controls, patients had more of roughly five TRBV segments, including TRBV5-6, TRBV5-1 and TRBV20-1.

Source material: blood. This TCR derives from a girl between 5 and 17 years old with multiple sclerosis. The V and J genes are TRBV5-1 and TRBJ2-7, with D tentatively TRBD2 (5 bases). The CDR3 region has the DNA TGCGCCAGCAAGGAGGACGTGTCTCGGGAGCAGTACTTC. Translation: CASKEDVSREQYF.